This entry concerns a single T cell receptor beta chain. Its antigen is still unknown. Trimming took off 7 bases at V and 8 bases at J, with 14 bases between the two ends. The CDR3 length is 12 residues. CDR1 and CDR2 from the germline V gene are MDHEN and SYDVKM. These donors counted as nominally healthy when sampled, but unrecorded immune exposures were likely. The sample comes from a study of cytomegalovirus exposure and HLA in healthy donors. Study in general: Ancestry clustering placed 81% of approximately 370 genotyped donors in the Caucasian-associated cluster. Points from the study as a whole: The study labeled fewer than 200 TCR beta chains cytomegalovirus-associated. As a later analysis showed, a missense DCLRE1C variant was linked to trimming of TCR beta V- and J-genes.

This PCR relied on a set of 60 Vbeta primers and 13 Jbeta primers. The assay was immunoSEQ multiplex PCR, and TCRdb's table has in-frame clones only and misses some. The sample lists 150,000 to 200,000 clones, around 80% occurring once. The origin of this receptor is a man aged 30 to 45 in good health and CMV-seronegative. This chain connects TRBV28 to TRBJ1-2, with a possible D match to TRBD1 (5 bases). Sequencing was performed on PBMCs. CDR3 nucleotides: TGTGCCAGCAAGAAGACAGCGGGCGGCTACACCTTC. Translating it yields CASKKTAGGYTF.